The 12 T cell receptor beta chains below were found in one sample sequenced in a study of blood T cell repertoires in COVID-19. Profiling relied on immunoSEQ multiplex PCR, and the TCRdb table lists in-frame clones only, not all of them. The sample carries 150,000 to 200,000 clones, about 89% recorded once. The sequencing input was peripheral blood. Source of these receptors: a man younger than 35 who had recovered from COVID-19.

This clone was counted between two and nine times. The genes are TRBV6-4 and TRBJ2-1, with no clear D. Trimming cost V 0 bases and J 6 bases, with 9 bases left between them. The CDR3 has 14 residues. Germline V lookup: CDR1 MRHNA, CDR2 SNTAGT. CDR3 sequence (DNA): TGTGCCAGCAGTGACTCGAGTCCGTGCAATGAGCAGTTCTTC. Its protein product is CASSDSSPCNEQFF.

This chain uses TRBV28 with TRBJ1-6, with 9 bases aligning to TRBD1. The germline V gene encodes CDR1 MDHEN and CDR2 SYDVKM. V lost 11 bases to trimming and J lost 9 bases; unmatched junction nucleotides: 8. This CDR3 contains 13 residues. The CDR3 region is CASHRGRVSPLHF. DNA for the CDR3: TGTGCCTCCCACAGGGGGCGCGTTTCACCCCTCCACTTT.

The genes are TRBV5-1 and TRBJ1-2; 9 nucleotides align to TRBD1. Germline lookup yields CDR1 SGHRS and CDR2 YFSETQ. There are 11 residues in the CDR3. Unmatched junction bases numbered 5, after V lost 9 bases and J lost 8 bases. This CDR3 is CAIETGGGYTF. The CDR3, as DNA: TGCGCCATAGAAACAGGGGGCGGCTACACCTTC.

The V call is TRBV7-9, the J call TRBJ2-3; tentative D call: TRBD1 (6 bases). Germline assignment: CDR1 SEHNR and CDR2 FQNEAQ (reference sequence). Trimming stripped 1 base from V and 1 base from J, with 15 bases between. This CDR3 contains 17 residues. The CDR3 DNA sequence: TGTGCCAGCAGCTTAGAGGTTGTGGACAGCGGCACAGATACGCAGTATTTT. It yields the protein CASSLEVVDSGTDTQYF. The whole variable domain, remainder taken from reference TRBV7-9 and TRBJ2-3, is DTGVSQNPRHKITKRGQNVTFRCDPISEHNRLYWYRQTLGQGPEFLTYFQNEAQLEKSRLLSDRFSAERPKGSFSTLEIQRTEQGDSAMYLCASSLEVVDSGTDTQYFGPGTRLTVL.

CDR3 bases: TGTGCCAGCAGCTCCGACCGAGGACTAGCGGACGTCCCCGGGGAGCTGTTTTTT. Translating it yields CASSSDRGLADVPGELFF. J is TRBJ2-2 and V is TRBV7-3; TRBD2 matches 10 bases. Unmatched junction bases numbered 14, after V lost 4 bases and J lost 6 bases. The CDR3 is 18 amino acids. Germline V gene data show CDR1 as SGHTA and CDR2 as FQGTGA.

This chain joins TRBV7-9 and TRBJ1-4; the match to TRBD1 covers 7 bases. CDR1 SEHNR and CDR2 FQNEAQ come from the germline V gene (reference sequence). The CDR3 length is 14 residues. Trimming cost V 4 bases and J 8 bases; bases outside gene matches: 7. For the CDR3, the DNA is TGTGCCAGCAGCTCTGGGACAGAGGGCGAAAAACTGTTTTTT. As protein: CASSSGTEGEKLFF.

V and J are TRBV4-1 and TRBJ2-1; TRBD2 aligns across 7 bases. The CDR3 has 16 residues. The ends lost 0 bases at V and 2 bases at J; junction bases unmatched: 4. From germline, CDR1 is MGHRA and CDR2 YSYEKL. The CDR3 sequence is CASSQDWAGAYNEQFF. Here the CDR3 DNA reads TGCGCCAGCAGCCAAGATTGGGCGGGAGCCTACAATGAGCAGTTCTTC.

The chain couples TRBV25-1 to TRBJ2-5; D might be TRBD1 (6 bases). The germline V gene encodes CDR1 MGHDK and CDR2 SYGVNS. V lost 1 base and J lost 1, with 7 bases in between. CDR3 length equals 14 residues. Here the CDR3 reads CASSELQGQETQYF. The CDR3 DNA reads as TGTGCCAGCAGTGAATTACAGGGCCAAGAGACCCAGTACTTC.

The rearrangement joins TRBV11-2 to TRBJ2-7, with 8 bases lining up with TRBD1. Losses at the gene ends were 5 bases for V and 0 bases for J; bases not matched to a gene: 12. This CDR3 contains 17 residues. CDR1 is SGHAT, CDR2 FQNNGV, per germline. The chain's CDR3 is CASSVRGTGVNSYEQYF. CDR3 coding DNA: TGTGCCAGCAGCGTCCGTGGGACAGGTGTTAACTCCTACGAGCAGTACTTC.

The chain has TRBV29-1 and TRBJ1-2; 7 positions match TRBD1. From germline, CDR1 is SQVTM and CDR2 ANQGSEA. CDR3 size: 13 residues. V lost 3 bases, J lost 6 bases, and 7 bases stayed unmatched. The CDR3 reads CSVETRGFDGYTF. In nucleotides, the CDR3 is TGCAGCGTTGAGACCAGGGGGTTCGATGGCTACACCTTC.

This sequence joins TRBV27 and TRBJ1-2; D uncertain. This CDR3 comprises 14 residues. Trimming stripped 8 bases from V and 0 bases from J, with 13 bases between. Germline V CDR1 and CDR2: MNHEY, SMNVEV (reference sequence). CDR3 residues: CASRSYTANYGYTF. CDR3 in DNA: TGTGCCAGCCGTTCGTACACCGCTAACTATGGCTACACCTTC.

The rearrangement uses TRBV5-4 and TRBJ2-7; 11 bases line up with TRBD2. V shed 4 bases and J 2 bases; nucleotides not matched to a gene: 17. The V gene's germline CDR1 is SGHNT and CDR2 YYREEE (reference sequence). The CDR3 spans 19 residues. CDR3 region: CASSGSSGRGPQTTYEQYF. CDR3 bases: TGTGCCAGCAGCGGAAGTAGCGGGAGGGGGCCCCAGACGACCTACGAGCAGTACTTC.